Presented here are 20 T cell receptor beta chains from one specimen sequenced in a study of response to subunit inactivated influenza vaccine. MiXCR was run by TCRdb on the RT-PCR reads, yielding one entry per CDR3 protein. The sample lists roughly 780,000 distinct CDR3 sequences, approximately 18% occurring once. The sample consisted of PBMCs from blood, taken more than 4 days after vaccination. The receptors here all came from a man over 45 who received an inactivated influenza vaccine.

The sample holds a few counts of this clonotype. The CDR3 region has the DNA TGCGCCAGCAGCTTGGCCGCTGGACCTGAAGCTTTCTTT. It encodes CASSLAAGPEAFF. This chain links TRBV5-1 with TRBJ1-1; D not certain. Germline V gene data show CDR1 as SGHRS and CDR2 as YFSETQ. The CDR3 loop spans 13 amino acids. Between the trimmed V and J ends, which lost 0 bases and 6 bases, there was a span of 9 bases.

This clonotype was recorded at least ten times. The rearrangement links TRBV6-2 or TRBV6-3 to TRBJ1-5; D unclear. Per the germline V gene, CDR1 is MNHEY and CDR2 is SVGEGT. V lost 4 bases to trimming and J lost 5 bases, with 9 bases between them. CDR3 length: 13 residues. CDR3 sequence: CASSLNRDQPQHF. For the CDR3, the DNA is TGTGCCAGCAGTTTGAACCGGGATCAGCCCCAGCATTTT.

The table lists this clonotype with a few counts. J is TRBJ2-3 and V is TRBV6-2 or TRBV6-3; D may be TRBD2 (5 bases). Trimming removed 2 bases from V and 1 base from J, with 7 bases in between. Germline CDR1 and CDR2: MNHEY and SVGEGT. CDR3 length: 14 amino acids. The CDR3 region is CASSYRRGTDTQYF. CDR3 nucleotides: TGTGCCAGCAGTTACCGGCGGGGCACAGATACGCAGTATTTT.

The chain is built from TRBV12-3 or TRBV12-4 and TRBJ2-1; 11 nucleotides line up with TRBD2. The ends lost 7 bases at V and 10 bases at J; junction bases unmatched: 6. The CDR3 consists of 13 residues. CDR3 sequence: CASIRLAGGEQFF. The CDR3 DNA reads as TGTGCCAGCATCAGGTTAGCGGGAGGGGAGCAGTTCTTC.

The J gene is TRBJ2-7, the V gene TRBV5-5, with D possibly TRBD2 on 5 matching bases. Trimming pared 2 bases from V and 3 bases from J, leaving 12 bases between. Germline CDR1 and CDR2: SGHKS and YYEKEE (reference sequence). The CDR3 totals 14 residues. The CDR3 bases are TGTGCCAGCAGCTTCGGCGGGCAAGTCTACGAGCAGTACTTC. It yields the protein CASSFGGQVYEQYF.

V usage is TRBV20-1 and J usage is TRBJ2-2; 11 bases are shared with TRBD2. V dropped 5 bases and J dropped 4; count of bases not matched to a gene: 6. Germline CDR1 is DFQATT and CDR2 is SNEGSKA (reference sequence). CDR3 size: 15 residues. The CDR3 reads CSAVRLAGTTGELFF. The CDR3 bases are TGCAGTGCTGTCAGACTAGCGGGGACCACCGGGGAGCTGTTTTTT.

This sequence joins TRBV18 and TRBJ2-5; 12 bases map to TRBD2. Germline V CDR1 and CDR2: KGHSH, LQKENI. The CDR3 totals 14 residues. The trim removed 5 bases at V and 5 bases at J, leaving 3 bases unmatched. CDR3 sequence: CASSGLAGSETQYF. The DNA for the CDR3 is TGTGCCAGCTCAGGACTAGCGGGATCGGAGACCCAGTACTTC.

This clonotype was seen at least ten times. J is TRBJ1-1 and V is TRBV5-5, with 7 bases identical to TRBD1. The CDR3 totals 15 residues. The V and J ends lost 0 bases and 9 bases, in that order; junction bases with no gene match: 11. Per germline, CDR1 SGHKS and CDR2 YYEKEE (reference sequence). Here the CDR3 reads CASSLEVTGPTQAFF. The CDR3, as DNA: TGTGCCAGCAGCTTGGAAGTGACAGGGCCTACTCAAGCTTTCTTT.

This clonotype was counted only a few times. The chain employs TRBV15 and TRBJ2-7, with TRBD1 identical over 10 bases. Looked up from germline, CDR1 is LNHNV and CDR2 is YYDKDF (reference sequence). The CDR3 has 16 amino acids. The trim removed 0 bases at V and 7 bases at J, leaving 9 bases unmatched. CDR3 sequence reads: CATSRDIRQGASEQYF. The CDR3 DNA follows: TGTGCCACCAGCAGAGATATTAGACAGGGGGCGAGTGAGCAGTACTTC.

This chain links TRBV2 with TRBJ2-5; TRBD1 might be the D (8 bases). This CDR3 is 17 amino acids long. Germline CDR1 SNHLY, CDR2 FYNNEI. The V end lost 3 bases, the J end lost 5 bases, and 22 bases lay between the germline ends. CDR3 residues: CASSDLVGQGLRETQYF. The CDR3 coding sequence is TGTGCCAGCAGTGACCTAGTTGGACAGGGACTAAGGGAGACCCAGTACTTC.

This clonotype was detected only once. The V call is TRBV5-5, the J call TRBJ2-3; D is perhaps TRBD1 or TRBD2 (6 bases each). V shed 0 bases and J shed 0 bases, with 11 bases lying between them. Germline CDR1 is SGHKS and CDR2 is YYEKEE (reference sequence). This CDR3 region has 16 residues. CDR3 loop: CASSLVGGTSTDTQYF. As DNA, the CDR3 is TGTGCCAGCAGCTTGGTGGGGGGCACTAGCACAGATACGCAGTATTTT. Full variable domain (rest looked up from reference TRBV5-5 and TRBJ2-3): DAGVTQSPTHLIKTRGQQVTLRCSPISGHKSVSWYQQVLGQGPQFIFQYYEKEERGRGNFPDRFSARQFPNYSSELNVNALLLGDSALYLCASSLVGGTSTDTQYFGPGTRLTVL.

This clonotype has just one count. The V gene is TRBV14, the J gene TRBJ2-1, with unresolved D. Germline-derived CDR1 and CDR2 are SGHDN and FVKESK. The CDR3 totals 12 residues. The V end was cut by 0 bases, the J end by 8 bases, with 5 bases between. The CDR3 DNA sequence: TGTGCCAGCAGCCAAGAGAAGCATGAGCAGTTCTTC. Translation: CASSQEKHEQFF. Full variable domain (outside the CDR3, taken from reference TRBV14 and TRBJ2-1): EAGVTQFPSHSVIEKGQTVTLRCDPISGHDNLYWYRRVMGKEIKFLLHFVKESKQDESGMPNNRFLAERTGGTYSTLKVQPAELEDSGVYFCASSQEKHEQFFGPGTRLTVL.

The V gene is TRBV12-3 or TRBV12-4, the J gene TRBJ1-1; tentatively, D is TRBD1 (5 bases). The CDR3 sequence is 15 residues long. V was shortened by 5 bases and J by 0 bases, with 13 bases between the two germline ends. CDR3 in DNA: TGTGCCAGCAGTCCCCAGGGAGGTATGAACACTGAAGCTTTCTTT. Translating gives CASSPQGGMNTEAFF.

The chain joins TRBV12-5 to TRBJ2-5; maybe TRBD1 (6 bases). V lost 5 bases and J 3 bases, leaving 13 bases between the germline ends. Looked up from germline, CDR1 is LGHNT and CDR2 is FRNRAP. This CDR3 contains 14 residues. The CDR3 region is CASGKGTLEETQYF. CDR3 bases: TGTGCTAGTGGTAAAGGGACATTGGAAGAGACCCAGTACTTC.

V usage is TRBV20-1 and J usage is TRBJ2-7, with 7 positions matching TRBD2. The germline gives CDR1 DFQATT, CDR2 SNEGSKA (reference sequence). J gave up 3 bases and V 0 bases, and 11 bases lay outside the gene matches. There are 16 residues in the CDR3. This CDR3 is CSAREVSSGVGYEQYF. The CDR3 DNA reads TGCAGTGCTAGAGAGGTCTCTAGCGGCGTCGGCTACGAGCAGTACTTC.

This clonotype was observed many times. The V gene is TRBV12-3 or TRBV12-4, the J gene TRBJ2-3; D is undetermined. The CDR3 is made up of 13 amino acids. Trimming removed 3 bases at V and 3 bases at J, with 7 bases between. The CDR3 DNA sequence: TGTGCCAGCAGTTTGGTCGAGACAGATACGCAGTATTTT. Its protein product is CASSLVETDTQYF.

The gene calls are TRBV6-2 or TRBV6-3 and TRBJ1-1; D might be TRBD1 (6 bases). The CDR3 runs 14 residues. Germline CDR1 is MNHEY and CDR2 is SVGEGT. Trimming shortened V by 7 bases and J by 4 bases, and 16 bases separated the two germline ends. This CDR3 reads CASNRDTSPTEAFF. The CDR3 DNA is TGTGCCAGCAACAGGGACACCTCTCCCACTGAAGCTTTCTTT.

This clonotype was counted many times. The rearrangement links TRBV15 to TRBJ1-5; TRBD1 aligns across 7 bases. The length of the CDR3 is 15 residues. V was clipped by 2 bases and J by 6 bases; unmatched bases: 7. Germline assignment: CDR1 LNHNV and CDR2 YYDKDF (reference sequence). CDR3 sequence reads: CATSRSTGFGQPQHF. Here the CDR3 DNA reads TGTGCCACCAGCAGATCGACAGGGTTCGGTCAGCCCCAGCATTTT.

This clonotype was seen many times. The J gene is TRBJ2-7, the V gene TRBV12-3 or TRBV12-4; a weak D match, TRBD1 (5 bases). The CDR3 consists of 15 residues. Deletions cut 4 bases from V and 4 bases from J, with 17 bases between. CDR3 DNA sequence: TGTGCCAGCAGTTCGGGCCGCTATGGGGCTTACGAGCAGTACTTC. Encoded protein: CASSSGRYGAYEQYF.

This clonotype has ten or more counts. The chain combines TRBV29-1 with TRBJ2-2, with a possible D match to TRBD2 (5 bases). V lost 2 bases to trimming and J lost 7 bases, with 8 bases between them. Looked up from germline, CDR1 is SQVTM and CDR2 is ANQGSEA. The CDR3 runs to 12 residues. CDR3 residues: CSVERRSGELFF. The CDR3 DNA reads as TGCAGCGTTGAAAGGAGGAGCGGGGAGCTGTTTTTT.